The present T cell receptor (beta chain) was sequenced within a study of blood T cell repertoires in COVID-19. Study details: Sources were T cells, B-cell-depleted T cells, or PBMCs; the material itself was cDNA or gDNA.

Enrolled through a virtual design, the participants were between roughly 18 and 90 years of age and came from some 26 US areas. Researchers sorted participants into cohorts using their self-reported clinical history. Assay used: immunoSEQ multiplex PCR; TCRdb lists only in-frame clones, some missing. The profile shows over 200,000 clones, approximately 86% of them singletons. Trimming stripped 4 bases from V and 7 bases from J, with 10 bases between. This CDR3 is 12 amino acids long. Germline CDR1 reads MDHEN; CDR2 reads SYDVKM. Sequenced sample: PBMCs or T cells enriched from blood (not recorded which). The V call is TRBV28, the J call TRBJ1-2; no definite D call. This receptor was identified in a man between 18 and 29 years old with acute COVID-19. The DNA for the CDR3 is TGTGCCAGCAGTTCCTCCGTTTCTGGCTACACCTTC. This codes for CASSSSVSGYTF.